Below, one TCR beta chain is given with its context. Its antigen is currently not known. Base qualities were left out, and no much larger clone turns up one base away. Taken from cysteine to phenylalanine, the CDR3 has 14 residues. The kept DNA is CDR3 alone, 42 bases in frame from the first base. V loses 6 bases, J loses 6 bases, and the germline ends lie 18 bases apart. This specimen comes from a study of identical twins (TCRdb year 2016). Background for the entire study: TCR alpha and beta repertoires from monozygotic twins, unrelated adults of various ages and cord blood were deep-sequenced to test whether fetal clonotypes persist. To rule out contamination, the twin experiments were replicated at different times with different library preparation protocols. The study at large found these results: Because the same donors could not be followed over many years, conclusions were based on cross-sectional statistical analysis. Zero-insertion analyses could be partly confounded by invariant T cells such as MAIT and iNKT, although diverse VJ usage argued against such confounding for most clonotypes. The excess sharing between twins in beta out-of-frame sequences was weaker because fewer shared sequences reduced the signal-to-noise ratio. Fewer insertions were carried by abundant cord blood beta clonotypes, a similar but weaker trend appeared in young adult naive repertoires, and no such trend appeared in memory repertoires. In monozygotic twins, recombination models systematically underestimated out-of-frame TCR alpha sharing, but the models matched the sharing seen between unrelated individuals. Compared with coincidental sharing between unrelated individuals, out-of-frame TCR alpha sequences shared between twins showed an excess of sequences with low generation probability.

Only healthy Caucasian donors were included. The researchers also sequenced three unrelated adults who were not twins: a male aged 18 to 29, a male aged 50 to 59, and a female aged 50 to 59. Using Miltenyi CD45RO+ enrichment and human naive T-cell isolation kits, memory (CD45RO+) and naive T cells were isolated from PBMC. Receptors were amplified or captured by 5' RACE. Data came from an Illumina HiSeq 2000. A universal primer binding site was introduced by template switching, and a unique molecular identifier was present in the final cDNA, enabling accurate counting of TCR cDNA molecules. Specific primers in the conserved constant-segment region were used to synthesize first-strand cDNA for the TCR alpha and beta chains. To control for contamination, each cDNA library was double barcoded with a SMART-Mk sample barcode plus Illumina barcodes. Two successive PCR steps introduced TruSeq adapter sequences along with Illumina sample barcodes. TCR alpha and beta cDNA libraries were sequenced on the Illumina HiSeq platform with custom primers. On the authors' methods: Unique molecular identifiers were extracted from raw reads with MiGEC, and CDR3 positions were determined with MiXCR. Recombination models were inferred per individual with the repgenHMM and IGoR tools using an EM algorithm. The analysis of shared clonotypes was done with the tcR package in R, with sharing normalized by the product of cloneset sizes. Out-of-frame nonproductive sequences were analyzed to study raw recombination free of thymic and clonal selection effects. In TCRdb, the public reads were trimmed at Q25 with fastp and aligned with MiXCR, with productive beta chains retained. Each entry merges the rows of one CDR3 protein and shows their most common DNA and genes. The V and J calls were determined by TCRdb, not by the authors. In all, the sample holds a few hundred thousand distinct CDR3 sequences, and approximately 8.8% of those were seen once. The ten largest clonotypes hold under 9.5% of the sample.

The source is a woman aged 45-59 years in good health. Sequenced input: naive T cells sorted from blood. This sample's cell subset or site label indicates: cells isolated with a human naive T-cell isolation kit. The chain joins TRBV12-3 or TRBV12-4 to TRBJ2-7; no D segment can be confidently identified. The bases read TGTGCCAGCAGCTTCGGTGGGCGCGCTGCCGAGCAGTACTTC. This sequence encodes CASSFGGRAAEQYF.